One sample yielded the 25 T cell receptor beta chains listed below, sequenced in a study of glioma-infiltrating T cells after dendritic cell vaccination. Sequencing was performed with immunoSEQ multiplex PCR; in TCRdb, only in-frame clones are kept and a portion is missing. The repertoire holds roughly 90,000 clones, with 80% to 90% as singletons. Sequenced here: blood, sampled before dendritic cell vaccination. These receptors were taken from a human donor with glioblastoma.

The rearrangement joins TRBV5-6 to TRBJ1-2; 7 bases line up with TRBD1. This CDR3 has 14 amino acids. The V gene's germline CDR1 is SGHDT and CDR2 YYEEEE. The V and J ends lost 1 base and 2 bases, in that order; junction bases with no gene match: 2. CDR3 nucleotides: TGTGCCAGCAGCTTGAAGGACAGGAACTATGGCTACACCTTC. Its translation: CASSLKDRNYGYTF.

The chain joins TRBV5-1 to TRBJ2-2; 7 positions match TRBD1. CDR1 and CDR2 (germline): SGHRS, YFSETQ. V lost 4 bases, J lost 5 bases, and 11 bases stayed unmatched. CDR3 length: 16 amino acids. The CDR3 region has the DNA TGCGCCAGCAGCCCTAACAATAAACAGGGGACCGGGGAGCTGTTTTTT. This sequence encodes CASSPNNKQGTGELFF.

The chain links TRBV11-3 to TRBJ1-1; 8 bases align to TRBD1. The V gene end was trimmed by 5 bases and the J gene end by 1 base; junction bases not matched to a gene: 6. Germline CDR1 SGHNT, CDR2 YENEEA. The CDR3 sequence is 15 residues long. As DNA, the CDR3 is TGTGCCAGCAGCCCCGGGACAGGAGAGAACACTGAAGCTTTCTTT. Protein sequence: CASSPGTGENTEAFF.

This clone has just a few counts. The rearrangement uses TRBV5-4 and TRBJ2-6; 8 bases align to TRBD1. The V segment lost 2 bases and the J segment 2 bases; nucleotides outside the gene matches: 9. The length of the CDR3 is 18 residues. Germline CDR1 SGHNT, CDR2 YYREEE (reference sequence). For the CDR3, the DNA is TGTGCCAGCAGCTTTAAGACAGGGGCAGCTCCTGGGGCCAACGTCCTGACTTTC. Encoded protein: CASSFKTGAAPGANVLTF.

By share of the sample, this clone is medium-sized. CDR3 in amino acids: CASSDLAGGPDTQYF. The CDR3 DNA follows: TGTGCCAGCAGTGATCTAGCGGGAGGGCCAGATACGCAGTATTTT. The chain is built from TRBV6-1 and TRBJ2-3, with 12 bases matching TRBD2. Germline trimming cut 3 bases from V and 4 bases from J; bases unmatched to any gene: 2. This CDR3 has 15 residues. Germline lookup yields CDR1 MNHNS and CDR2 SASEGT.

This clone appeared once. This chain links TRBV18 with TRBJ2-7, with a tentative D call TRBD2 (6 bases). Deletions cut 4 bases from V and 3 bases from J, with 16 bases between. The CDR3 runs to 15 residues. Germline V gives CDR1 KGHSH, CDR2 LQKENI. CDR3 bases: TGTGCCAGCTCACGCCAAGGAGCTAGCGACTACGAGCAGTACTTC. Protein sequence: CASSRQGASDYEQYF.

In its sample, this clone was seen once. This chain joins TRBV6-1 and TRBJ2-7; 8 bases map to TRBD2. V was clipped by 1 base and J by 2 bases; unmatched bases: 10. The CDR3 totals 17 residues. CDR1 is MNHNS and CDR2 is SASEGT in the germline V gene. This CDR3 is CASSEVRTSPLAYEQYF. As DNA, the CDR3 is TGTGCCAGCAGTGAAGTTAGGACTAGCCCTTTAGCCTACGAGCAGTACTTC.

V usage is TRBV18 and J usage is TRBJ2-7; TRBD1 aligns across 8 bases. V lost 3 bases, J lost 5 bases, and 0 bases stayed unmatched. Per germline, CDR1 KGHSH and CDR2 LQKENI. CDR3 length: 12 residues. In DNA, the CDR3 is TGTGCCAGCTCACCGACAGGGGACGAGCAGTACTTC. This codes for CASSPTGDEQYF.

The chain recombines TRBV5-6 with TRBJ1-6; D unresolved. Germline CDR1 reads SGHDT; CDR2 reads YYEEEE. This CDR3 is built from 16 residues. Deletions cut 4 bases from V and 0 bases from J, with 11 bases between. Written as DNA, the CDR3 is TGTGCCAGCAGCCTAGACCCGAGCTCCTATAATTCACCCCTCCACTTT. It translates to CASSLDPSSYNSPLHF. The whole variable domain, filled in from reference TRBV5-6 and TRBJ1-6, reads DAGVTQSPTHLIKTRGQQVTLRCSPKSGHDTVSWYQQALGQGPQFIFQYYEEEERQRGNFPDRFSGHQFPNYSSELNVNALLLGDSALYLCASSLDPSSYNSPLHFGNGTRLTVT.

The gene calls are TRBV29-1 and TRBJ1-2; D is ambiguous. In germline, CDR1 is SQVTM, CDR2 ANQGSEA. The CDR3 is 14 residues long. The CDR3 is CRRLGRQQKYGYTF. The CDR3 DNA is TGCAGACGCCTTGGGAGGCAGCAGAAATATGGCTACACCTTC.

In this sample, this clone turned up a few times. The rearrangement joins TRBV4-1 to TRBJ2-7; 8 nucleotides agree with TRBD1. The CDR3 is 14 residues long. From germline, CDR1 is MGHRA and CDR2 YSYEKL. V shed 1 base and J 4 bases; nucleotides not matched to a gene: 3. The CDR3 DNA reads as TGCGCCAGCAGCCAAGGTGGACAGGGATACGAGCAGTACTTC. Protein sequence: CASSQGGQGYEQYF.

J is TRBJ1-3 and V is TRBV7-2; D is possibly TRBD1 (6 bases). Deletions cut 4 bases from V and 1 base from J, with 11 bases between. The CDR3 is 15 residues long. Germline V gene data show CDR1 as SGHTA and CDR2 as FQGNSA. The CDR3 DNA reads as TGTGCCAGCAGCTCAAACACAGGGTCTGGAAACACCATATATTTT. Amino acids: CASSSNTGSGNTIYF.

This rearrangement joins TRBV9 to TRBJ2-7; D unresolved. This CDR3 is built from 13 residues. Germline values: CDR1 SGDLS, CDR2 YYNGEE. Deletions cut 3 bases from V and 3 bases from J, with 10 bases between. The CDR3 coding sequence is TGTGCCAGCAGCGCCGCGGCCGGCTACGAGCAGTACTTC. Translation: CASSAAAGYEQYF. Together with reference TRBV9 and TRBJ2-7, the CDR3 gives the full variable domain: DSGVTQTPKHLITATGQRVTLRCSPRSGDLSVYWYQQSLDQGLQFLIQYYNGEERAKGNILERFSAQQFPDLHSELNLSSLELGDSALYFCASSAAAGYEQYFGPGTRLTVT.

The rearrangement uses TRBV6-5 and TRBJ2-3; 7 positions agree with TRBD1. Trimming removed 6 bases from V and 7 bases from J; junction bases left unmatched: 10. This CDR3 contains 14 residues. Germline V gives CDR1 MNHEY, CDR2 SVGAGI. CDR3 nucleotides: TGTGCCAGCAGCCCTGACAGGGTCCTCAATACGCAGTATTTT. This translates into CASSPDRVLNTQYF.

CDR3 in amino acids: CASSYERGGNTEAFF. The CDR3 DNA sequence: TGTGCCAGCAGTTACGAAAGAGGGGGCAACACTGAAGCTTTCTTT. V and J are TRBV6-5 and TRBJ1-1; 7 positions agree with TRBD1. Germline V gives CDR1 MNHEY, CDR2 SVGAGI. The CDR3 spans 15 residues. V lost 2 bases to trimming and J lost 2 bases; unmatched junction nucleotides: 5.

The rearrangement joins TRBV7-2 to TRBJ2-1; 11 bases are a match to TRBD2. CDR1 is SGHTA, CDR2 FQGNSA, per germline. V was pared by 5 bases and J by 14 bases, with 17 bases of the junction left unmatched. The CDR3 covers 16 residues. Written as DNA, the CDR3 is TGTGCCAGCAGCCCGACGGCGCTAGCGGGAGGTCGGCACAAGTTCTTC. It codes for CASSPTALAGGRHKFF.

CDR3 DNA sequence: TGTGCCAGCAGATCTGAGAAGAGCAATCAGCCCCAGCATTTT. Translated: CASRSEKSNQPQHF. The V gene is TRBV6-1, the J gene TRBJ1-5, with D uncertain. This CDR3 region has 14 residues. The ends were cut back, 6 bases at V and 1 base at J, with 10 bases in the middle. Germline CDR1 reads MNHNS; CDR2 reads SASEGT.

The chain joins TRBV5-4 to TRBJ2-5; TRBD2 matches 8 bases. Trimming at V came to 0 bases and at J to 7 bases, leaving 5 bases not matched to a gene. Germline values: CDR1 SGHNT, CDR2 YYREEE (reference sequence). CDR3 length equals 14 residues. CDR3 region: CASSLESGSGTQYF. CDR3 DNA: TGTGCCAGCAGCTTGGAAAGCGGGAGTGGGACCCAGTACTTC.

This clone turned up a few times. V is TRBV13 and J is TRBJ1-2, with D unclear. Per the germline V gene, CDR1 is PRHDT and CDR2 is FYEKMQ (reference sequence). The CDR3 has 15 amino acids. Trimming took off 1 base at V and 7 bases at J, with 16 bases between the two ends. The CDR3 sequence is CASSLDGRVTAGYTF. CDR3 DNA: TGTGCCAGCAGCTTAGACGGGCGGGTTACGGCTGGCTACACCTTC.

V is TRBV6-1 and J is TRBJ2-5; 9 nucleotides align to TRBD2. Losses at the gene ends were 0 bases for V and 5 bases for J; bases not matched to a gene: 13. The germline V gene encodes CDR1 MNHNS and CDR2 SASEGT. The CDR3 loop spans 18 amino acids. The CDR3 reads CASSEALGGSGSMETQYF. DNA of the CDR3: TGTGCCAGCAGTGAAGCGCTAGGGGGTAGCGGGAGTATGGAGACCCAGTACTTC.

The J gene is TRBJ2-3, the V gene TRBV2, with TRBD2 matching 7 bases. This CDR3 comprises 17 residues. Germline CDR1 SNHLY, CDR2 FYNNEI. Trimming at V came to 10 bases and at J to 3 bases, leaving 19 bases not matched to a gene. This CDR3 reads CAITPGGLAARTDTQYF. DNA of the CDR3: TGTGCCATCACCCCTGGAGGTCTAGCGGCGAGGACAGATACGCAGTATTTT.

The V gene is TRBV19, the J gene TRBJ1-1, with D possibly TRBD1 on 6 matching bases. The CDR3 totals 15 residues. V lost 4 bases and J 3 bases, leaving 15 bases between the germline ends. The V gene's germline CDR1 is LNHDA and CDR2 SQIVND (reference sequence). The CDR3 bases are TGTGCCAGTAGTAGACAGGCCCACACGGACACTGAAGCTTTCTTT. This codes for CASSRQAHTDTEAFF.

The sample holds many counts of this clone. The chain has TRBV28 and TRBJ1-4; D remains unclear. Trimming pared 5 bases from V and 5 bases from J, leaving 15 bases between. CDR1 is MDHEN, CDR2 SYDVKM, per germline. The CDR3 sequence is 15 residues long. The CDR3 sequence is CASSIAAEPNEKLFF. The DNA of the CDR3 is TGTGCCAGCAGTATAGCCGCAGAACCGAATGAAAAACTGTTTTTT.

J is TRBJ2-1 and V is TRBV7-3; TRBD2 matches at 10 bases. V trimming: 4 bases; J trimming: 8 bases; junction bases outside the gene matches: 11. The CDR3 runs 16 residues. Germline CDR1 reads SGHTA; CDR2 reads FQGTGA. The CDR3 loop is CASSYLAGVRGDEQFF. In DNA form, the CDR3 reads TGTGCCAGCAGCTATCTAGCGGGAGTGAGGGGCGATGAGCAGTTCTTC.

The chain couples TRBV6-6 to TRBJ1-1, with D uncertain. The CDR3 is 14 amino acids. Trimming pared 1 base from V and 5 bases from J, leaving 11 bases between. In germline, CDR1 is MNHNY, CDR2 SVGAGI (reference sequence). The CDR3 is CASSYLGGGTEAFF. For the CDR3, the DNA is TGTGCCAGCAGTTACTTGGGAGGAGGAACTGAAGCTTTCTTT.